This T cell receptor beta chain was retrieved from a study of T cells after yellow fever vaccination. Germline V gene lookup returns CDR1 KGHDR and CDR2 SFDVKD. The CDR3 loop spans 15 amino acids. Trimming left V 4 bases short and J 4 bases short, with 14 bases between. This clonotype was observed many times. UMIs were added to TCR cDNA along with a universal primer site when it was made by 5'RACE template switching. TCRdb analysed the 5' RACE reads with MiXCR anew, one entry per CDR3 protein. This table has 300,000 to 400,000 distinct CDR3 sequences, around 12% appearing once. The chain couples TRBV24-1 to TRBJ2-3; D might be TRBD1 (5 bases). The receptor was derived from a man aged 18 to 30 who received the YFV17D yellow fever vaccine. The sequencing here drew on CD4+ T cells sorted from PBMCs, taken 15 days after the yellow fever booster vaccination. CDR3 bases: TGTGCCACCAGTGACGTATGGCAGGGCGCAGATACGCAGTATTTT. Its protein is CATSDVWQGADTQYF.